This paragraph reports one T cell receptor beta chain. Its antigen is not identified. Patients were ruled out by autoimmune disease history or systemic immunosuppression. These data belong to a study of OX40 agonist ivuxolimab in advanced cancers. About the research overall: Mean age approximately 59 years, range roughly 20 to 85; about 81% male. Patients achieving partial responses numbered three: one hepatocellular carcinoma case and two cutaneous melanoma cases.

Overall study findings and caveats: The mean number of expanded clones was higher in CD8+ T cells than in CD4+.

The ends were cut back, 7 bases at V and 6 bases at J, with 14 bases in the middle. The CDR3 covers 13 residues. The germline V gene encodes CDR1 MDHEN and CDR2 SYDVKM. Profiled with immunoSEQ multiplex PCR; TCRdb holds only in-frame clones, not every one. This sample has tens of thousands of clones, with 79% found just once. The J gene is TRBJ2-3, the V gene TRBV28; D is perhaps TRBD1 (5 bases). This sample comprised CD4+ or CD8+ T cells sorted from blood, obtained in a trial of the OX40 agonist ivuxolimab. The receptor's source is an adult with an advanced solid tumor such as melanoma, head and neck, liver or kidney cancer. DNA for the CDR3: TGTGCCAGCACCAACTGGGGCGCCGATACGCAGTATTTT. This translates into CASTNWGADTQYF.